Listed below are T cell receptor beta chains from one sample, sequenced in a study of T cell responses to AZD1222 COVID-19 vaccine. Assay: immunoSEQ multiplex PCR; the TCRdb copy retains only in-frame clones and omits some. The data show more than 150,000 clones, approximately 89% seen once. The material sequenced was peripheral blood, taken 28 days after the second AZD1222 dose. The receptor source for this set is an adult who received the AZD1222 COVID-19 vaccine. Each CDR3 is given without its conserved first and last residue. A clone size is listed for some rows: how often the clone was seen (once, few, many), or a class if it is expanded.

>-|TRBJ2-7|TRBV11-2
ASTRGSYEQY
>-|TRBJ2-1|TRBV18
ASSPRPGLAGGSDEQF
>-|TRBJ1-2|TRBV18
ASSPPGRGGGYT
>-|TRBJ1-6|TRBV6-6
ASRGANSPLH
>-|TRBJ2-2|TRBV24-1
ATSDPTSGANTGELF
>-|TRBJ1-1|TRBV7-3
ASSTDMNTEAF
>-|TRBJ1-4|TRBV4-3
ASSQDQGEVAEKLF
>-|TRBJ1-3|TRBV6-2/TRBV6-3
ASSSQGSGNTIY
>-|TRBJ2-7|TRBV6-2/TRBV6-3
ASSYREVYEQY
>-|TRBJ2-1|TRBV28
ASTQTRGGTSLSGGNEQF
>-|TRBJ1-5|TRBV5-6
ASSLDERHQPQH
>-|TRBJ1-4|TRBV30
AWSPPTRGSYFEKLF
>-|TRBJ2-1|TRBV28
ASSLATSSYNEQF
>-|TRBJ2-6|TRBV9
ASSAPPMGRSGANVLT
>once|TRBJ1-1|TRBV19
ASSLNSGSTEAF
>-|TRBJ1-5|TRBV6-5
ASSPFGLDQPQH
>-|TRBJ2-1|TRBV7-3
ASSSGGNEQF
>-|TRBJ1-2|TRBV28
ASSLPGQVYGYT